Shown below are 18 T cell receptor beta chains from a single sample sequenced in a study of blood T cell repertoires in COVID-19. Clones were read by immunoSEQ multiplex PCR, and TCRdb kept only the in-frame ones, dropping some. The sample has about 120,000 clones, 90% seen once; the top ten hold 3.8%. The sequenced sample consisted of peripheral blood. Every receptor here comes from a woman in her sixties with COVID-19, enrolled during active disease.

In this sample, this clone turned up once. V is TRBV27 and J is TRBJ2-7; 10 bases fit TRBD1. This CDR3 has 14 residues. V was clipped by 6 bases and J by 0 bases; unmatched bases: 2. Germline V gene lookup returns CDR1 MNHEY and CDR2 SMNVEV (reference sequence). CDR3 bases: TGTGCCAGCAGCCGACAGGGGGCCTCCTACGAGCAGTACTTC. Its protein product is CASSRQGASYEQYF.

CDR3 loop: CASSLTGGNTEAFF. In DNA, the CDR3 is TGTGCCAGCAGCTTAACAGGGGGAAACACTGAAGCTTTCTTT. The gene calls are TRBV7-9 and TRBJ1-1; 8 positions match TRBD1. With V trimmed by 2 bases and J by 2 bases, 1 base remained unmatched. Germline CDR1 reads SEHNR; CDR2 reads FQNEAQ (reference sequence). The CDR3 has 14 amino acids.

CDR3 region: CASRIFGRLTDEQFF. CDR3 bases: TGTGCCAGCAGGATCTTCGGCAGGTTAACGGATGAGCAGTTCTTC. The chain carries TRBV2 and TRBJ2-1; D ambiguous. The CDR3 covers 15 residues. V was shortened by 6 bases and J by 8 bases, with 20 bases between the two germline ends. Germline V gene sequence: CDR1 SNHLY, CDR2 FYNNEI.

This clone was detected only once. The chain joins TRBV18 to TRBJ2-5; D might be TRBD1 (5 bases). The CDR3 consists of 15 residues. Germline V gene data show CDR1 as KGHSH and CDR2 as LQKENI. Trimming pared 2 bases from V and 1 base from J, leaving 11 bases between. This chain's CDR3 is CASSPGDRVQETQYF. For the CDR3, the DNA is TGTGCCAGCTCACCAGGAGACAGAGTCCAAGAGACCCAGTACTTC.

This clone came up once. The J gene is TRBJ2-7, the V gene TRBV2, with unresolved D. V lost 5 bases and J lost 4, with 12 bases in between. CDR1 is SNHLY and CDR2 is FYNNEI in the germline V gene. CDR3 length: 13 amino acids. The CDR3 nucleotides are TGTGCCAGCAGTTCTCAAAACTTGTACGAGCAGTACTTC. The encoded protein is CASSSQNLYEQYF.

The chain is built from TRBV5-1 and TRBJ2-1; 11 positions match TRBD2. V was clipped by 3 bases and J by 9 bases; unmatched bases: 11. Germline V gene lookup returns CDR1 SGHRS and CDR2 YFSETQ. The CDR3 contains 16 residues. CDR3 sequence (DNA): TGCGCCAGCAGCTCACATAGCGGGGGGGTTGGCGGTGAGCAGTTCTTC. Its translation is CASSSHSGGVGGEQFF.

The genes are TRBV25-1 and TRBJ1-1, with 10 bases identical to TRBD1. CDR1 MGHDK and CDR2 SYGVNS come from the germline V gene. The J segment lost 5 bases and the V segment lost 4 bases, leaving 13 bases of the junction unmatched. This CDR3 comprises 17 residues. The CDR3 here is CASSGQDDRGRGTEAFF. In nucleotides, the CDR3 is TGTGCCAGCAGTGGCCAAGACGACAGGGGGCGAGGGACTGAAGCTTTCTTT.

This chain uses TRBV7-8 with TRBJ1-5, with D tentatively TRBD1 (6 bases). Germline CDR1 is SGHVS and CDR2 is FQNEAQ. This CDR3 region has 17 residues. V lost 0 bases and J lost 0, with 12 bases in between. The CDR3 is CASSLAITGYSNQPQHF. The DNA of the CDR3 is TGTGCCAGCAGCTTAGCGATTACAGGGTATAGCAATCAGCCCCAGCATTTT.

The rearrangement uses TRBV19 and TRBJ1-2, with D maybe TRBD1 (6 bases). The CDR3 extends over 13 amino acids. Trimming pared 3 bases from V and 7 bases from J, leaving 12 bases between. Germline values: CDR1 LNHDA, CDR2 SQIVND (reference sequence). The CDR3 protein is CASSIGGLGGYTF. CDR3 nucleotide sequence: TGTGCCAGTAGTATTGGGGGCTTGGGTGGCTACACCTTC.

V usage is TRBV6-1 and J usage is TRBJ2-3; tentative D call: TRBD1 (8 bases). Germline V CDR1 and CDR2: MNHNS, SASEGT. CDR3 length: 16 residues. V was shortened by 3 bases and J by 5 bases, with 18 bases between the two germline ends. CDR3 sequence reads: CASSDGGTGGGDTQYF. The CDR3 DNA follows: TGTGCCAGCAGTGACGGGGGGACAGGCGGGGGAGATACGCAGTATTTT.

The chain links TRBV5-1 to TRBJ1-5; D unresolved. With 4 bases removed from V and 7 bases from J, the gap between germline ends came to 15 bases. CDR1 and CDR2 from the germline V gene are SGHRS and YFSETQ. CDR3 length: 14 amino acids. The CDR3 DNA reads TGCGCCAGCAGCCCGACCGCTCTAGGCCAGCCCCAGCATTTT. Its protein product is CASSPTALGQPQHF.

This chain joins TRBV14 and TRBJ1-1, with 7 bases identical to TRBD1. Germline V gene data show CDR1 as SGHDN and CDR2 as FVKESK. The CDR3 spans 13 residues. V lost 4 bases, J lost 5 bases, and 4 bases stayed unmatched. The CDR3 DNA is TGTGCCAGCAGCCCTACAGGGGATACTGAAGCTTTCTTT. This encodes CASSPTGDTEAFF.

The rearrangement links TRBV12-5 to TRBJ1-6, with TRBD1 identical over 7 bases. CDR3 size: 16 residues. Trimming cost V 0 bases and J 7 bases; bases outside gene matches: 6. Germline V gene sequence: CDR1 LGHNT, CDR2 FRNRAP. DNA for the CDR3: TGTGCTAGTGGTTTGGTATTAGGGGACAGCAATTCACCCCTCCACTTT. Translation gives CASGLVLGDSNSPLHF.

The rearrangement uses TRBV10-3 and TRBJ2-2; a possible D gene is TRBD1 (6 bases). V was cut by 10 bases and J by 0 bases, with 6 bases left in between. CDR3 size: 12 residues. CDR1 ENHRY and CDR2 SYGVKD come from the germline V gene. The CDR3 protein is CATGANTGELFF. The CDR3 coding sequence is TGTGCCACAGGGGCGAACACCGGGGAGCTGTTTTTT.

V usage is TRBV27 and J usage is TRBJ1-2, with unresolved D. Deletions cut 5 bases from V and 5 bases from J, with 12 bases between. The V gene's germline CDR1 is MNHEY and CDR2 SMNVEV (reference sequence). The CDR3 spans 13 residues. CDR3 bases: TGTGCCAGCAGTCTTGGGAGACGGTATGGCTACACCTTC. It encodes CASSLGRRYGYTF.

The rearrangement links TRBV5-1 to TRBJ2-3; 10 bases map to TRBD1. Trimming removed 4 bases from V and 6 bases from J; junction bases left unmatched: 8. The CDR3 contains 15 residues. Germline V gives CDR1 SGHRS, CDR2 YFSETQ. The CDR3 DNA follows: TGCGCCAGCAGCCCGGGACAGGGGTCCTCGGATACGCAGTATTTT. This codes for CASSPGQGSSDTQYF. The variable domain in full, with the rest retrieved from reference TRBV5-1 and TRBJ2-3, is KAGVTQTPRYLIKTRGQQVTLSCSPISGHRSVSWYQQTPGQGLQFLFEYFSETQRNKGNFPGRFSGRQFSNSRSEMNVSTLELGDSALYLCASSPGQGSSDTQYFGPGTRLTVL.

The V gene is TRBV6-6, the J gene TRBJ2-3, with 8 bases aligning to TRBD2. Trimming took 1 base from V and 5 from J; bases not matched to a gene: 8. The CDR3 sequence is 16 residues long. Germline V gene data show CDR1 as MNHNY and CDR2 as SVGAGI (reference sequence). CDR3 DNA: TGTGCCAGCAGTTACTACGGGGGGGCTGGAGTAGATACGCAGTATTTT. Amino acids: CASSYYGGAGVDTQYF.

The CDR3 coding sequence is TGTGCCAGCAGCTTAGGACAGGGCATCGGCTACACCTTC. This gives the protein CASSLGQGIGYTF. The rearrangement links TRBV7-9 to TRBJ1-2; 7 bases fit TRBD1. The germline gives CDR1 SEHNR, CDR2 FQNEAQ (reference sequence). The CDR3 consists of 13 residues. V lost 1 base and J lost 8; bases outside the gene matches: 4.